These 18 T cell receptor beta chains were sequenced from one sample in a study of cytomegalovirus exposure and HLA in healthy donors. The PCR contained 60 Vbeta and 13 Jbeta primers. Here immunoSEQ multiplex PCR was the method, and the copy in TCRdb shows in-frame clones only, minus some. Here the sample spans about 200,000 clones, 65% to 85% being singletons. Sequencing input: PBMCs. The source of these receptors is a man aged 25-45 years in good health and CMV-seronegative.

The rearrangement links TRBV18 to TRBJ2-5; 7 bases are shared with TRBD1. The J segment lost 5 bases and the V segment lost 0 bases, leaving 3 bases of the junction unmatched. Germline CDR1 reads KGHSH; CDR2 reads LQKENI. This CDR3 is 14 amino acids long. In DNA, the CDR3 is TGTGCCAGCTCACCACCGACAGGGCCCGAGACCCAGTACTTC. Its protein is CASSPPTGPETQYF.

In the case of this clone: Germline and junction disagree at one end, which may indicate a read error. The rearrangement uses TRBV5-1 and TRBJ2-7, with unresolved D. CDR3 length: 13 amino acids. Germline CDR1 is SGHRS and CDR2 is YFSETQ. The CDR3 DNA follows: TGCGCCAGCAGCCGAGAGAGCTCCCACGAGCAGTACTTC. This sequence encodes CASSRESSHEQYF.

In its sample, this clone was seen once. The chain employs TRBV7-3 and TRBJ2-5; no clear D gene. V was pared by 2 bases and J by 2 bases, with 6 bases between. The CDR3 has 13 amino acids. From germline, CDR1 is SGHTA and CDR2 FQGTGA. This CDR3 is CASSLSLQETQYF. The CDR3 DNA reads TGTGCCAGCAGCTTATCACTTCAAGAGACCCAGTACTTC.

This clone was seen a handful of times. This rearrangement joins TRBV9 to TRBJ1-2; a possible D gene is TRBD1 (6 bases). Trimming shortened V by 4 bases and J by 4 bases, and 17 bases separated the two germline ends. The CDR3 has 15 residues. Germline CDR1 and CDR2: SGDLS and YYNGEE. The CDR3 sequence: CASSLGRGQGYGYTF. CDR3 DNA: TGTGCCAGCAGCCTAGGGCGGGGGCAGGGCTATGGCTACACCTTC.

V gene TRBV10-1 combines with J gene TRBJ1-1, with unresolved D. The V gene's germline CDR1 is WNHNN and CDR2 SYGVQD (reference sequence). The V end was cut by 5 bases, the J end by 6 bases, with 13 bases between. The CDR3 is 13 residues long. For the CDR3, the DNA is TGCGCCAGCAGTCAAAGGGAGGGCTCTGAAGCTTTCTTT. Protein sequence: CASSQREGSEAFF.

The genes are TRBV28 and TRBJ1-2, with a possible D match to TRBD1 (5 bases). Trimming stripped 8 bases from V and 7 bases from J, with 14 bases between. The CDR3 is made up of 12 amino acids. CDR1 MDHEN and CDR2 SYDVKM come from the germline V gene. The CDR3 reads CASLEWGLGYTF. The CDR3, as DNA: TGTGCCAGCCTCGAATGGGGCCTTGGCTACACCTTC.

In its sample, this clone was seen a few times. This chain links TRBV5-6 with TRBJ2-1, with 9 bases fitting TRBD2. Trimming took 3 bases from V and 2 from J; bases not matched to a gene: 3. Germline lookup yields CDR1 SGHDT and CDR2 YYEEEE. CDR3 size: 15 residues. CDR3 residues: CASSSVAGAYNEQFF. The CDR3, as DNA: TGTGCCAGCAGCTCAGTAGCGGGGGCCTACAATGAGCAGTTCTTC.

The CDR3 loop reads CASSSGLAGMGETQYF. In DNA, the CDR3 is TGTGCCAGCAGCTCGGGACTAGCGGGGATGGGGGAGACCCAGTACTTC. J is TRBJ2-5 and V is TRBV7-9, with 13 bases that match TRBD2. Germline V gene sequence: CDR1 SEHNR, CDR2 FQNEAQ (reference sequence). The ends lost 4 bases at V and 5 bases at J; junction bases unmatched: 7. The length of the CDR3 is 16 residues.

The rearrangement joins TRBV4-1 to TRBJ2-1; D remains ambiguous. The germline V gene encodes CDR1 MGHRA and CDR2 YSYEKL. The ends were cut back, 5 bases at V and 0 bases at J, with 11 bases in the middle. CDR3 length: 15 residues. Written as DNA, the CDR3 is TGCGCCAGCAGCTTCCAGGCCAGCTCCTACAATGAGCAGTTCTTC. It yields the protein CASSFQASSYNEQFF.

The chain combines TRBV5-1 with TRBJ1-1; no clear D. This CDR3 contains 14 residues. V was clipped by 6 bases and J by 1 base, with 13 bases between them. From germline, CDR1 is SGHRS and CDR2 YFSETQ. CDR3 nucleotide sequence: TGCGCCAGCAACCGAGGAGGAACGAACACTGAAGCTTTCTTT. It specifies CASNRGGTNTEAFF. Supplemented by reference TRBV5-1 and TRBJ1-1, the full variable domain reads KAGVTQTPRYLIKTRGQQVTLSCSPISGHRSVSWYQQTPGQGLQFLFEYFSETQRNKGNFPGRFSGRQFSNSRSEMNVSTLELGDSALYLCASNRGGTNTEAFFGQGTRLTVV.

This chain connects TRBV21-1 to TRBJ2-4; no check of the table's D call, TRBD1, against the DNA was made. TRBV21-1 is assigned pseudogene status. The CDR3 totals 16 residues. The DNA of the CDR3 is TGTGCCAGGGCTCCAGATAAAGGGGCGGCCAAAAACATTCAGTACTTC. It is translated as CARAPDKGAAKNIQYF.

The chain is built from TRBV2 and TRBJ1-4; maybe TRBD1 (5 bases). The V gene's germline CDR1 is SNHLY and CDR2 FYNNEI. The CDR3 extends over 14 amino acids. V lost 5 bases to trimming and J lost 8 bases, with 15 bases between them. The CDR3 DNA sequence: TGTGCCAGCAGTTTTCGGGGGACTGGAGAAAAACTGTTTTTT. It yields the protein CASSFRGTGEKLFF.

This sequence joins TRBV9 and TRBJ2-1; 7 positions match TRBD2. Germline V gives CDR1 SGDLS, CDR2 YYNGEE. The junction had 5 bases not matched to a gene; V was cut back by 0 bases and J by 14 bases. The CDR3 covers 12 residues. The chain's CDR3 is CASSVGEGVEFF. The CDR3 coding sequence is TGTGCCAGCAGCGTAGGGGAGGGTGTGGAGTTCTTC.

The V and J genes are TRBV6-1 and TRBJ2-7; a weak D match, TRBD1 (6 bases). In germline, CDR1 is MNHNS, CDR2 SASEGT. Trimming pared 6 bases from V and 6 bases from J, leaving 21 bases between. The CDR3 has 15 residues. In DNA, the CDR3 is TGTGCCAGCAGATTTCAACAGGGTTCCCTAGGCGAGCAGTACTTC. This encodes CASRFQQGSLGEQYF.

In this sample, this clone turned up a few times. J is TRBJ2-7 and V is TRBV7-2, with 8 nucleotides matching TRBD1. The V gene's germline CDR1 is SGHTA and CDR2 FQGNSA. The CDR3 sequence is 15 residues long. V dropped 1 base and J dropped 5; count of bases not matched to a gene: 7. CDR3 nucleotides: TGTGCCAGCAGCTTAGTACCGGACAGGGTTAACGAGCAGTACTTC. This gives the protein CASSLVPDRVNEQYF.

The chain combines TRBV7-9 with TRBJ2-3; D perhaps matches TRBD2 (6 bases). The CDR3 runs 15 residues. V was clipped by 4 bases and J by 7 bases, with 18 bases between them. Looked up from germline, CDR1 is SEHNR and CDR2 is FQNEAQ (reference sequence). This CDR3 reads CASSSRVQEGYTQYF. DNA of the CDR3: TGTGCCAGCAGCTCCCGGGTCCAGGAGGGGTATACGCAGTATTTT.

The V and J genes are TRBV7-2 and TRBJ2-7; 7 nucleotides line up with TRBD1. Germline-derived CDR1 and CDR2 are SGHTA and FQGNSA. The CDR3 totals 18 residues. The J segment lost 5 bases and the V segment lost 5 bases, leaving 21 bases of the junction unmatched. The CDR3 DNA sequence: TGTGCCAGCAGCCCCAGAGTCGGGACAGCTGGTGTCATCCACGAGCAGTACTTC. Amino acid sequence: CASSPRVGTAGVIHEQYF.

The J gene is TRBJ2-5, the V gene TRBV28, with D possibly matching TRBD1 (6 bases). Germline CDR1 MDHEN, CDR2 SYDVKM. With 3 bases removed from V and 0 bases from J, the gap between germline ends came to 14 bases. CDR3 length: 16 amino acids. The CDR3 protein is CASSFSWDIDQETQYF. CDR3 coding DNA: TGTGCCAGCAGTTTTTCCTGGGACATAGACCAAGAGACCCAGTACTTC.